This TCR beta chain was retrieved from a study of human T cells and chemical hapten exposure. This clonotype showed up many times. Time point denoted: healthy volunteer bleed at 2 weeks. The total RNA was obtained from whole blood that was not fractionated. The germline gives CDR1 SGHTA, CDR2 FQGNSA. The V and J ends lost 5 bases and 5 bases, in that order; junction bases with no gene match: 6. This CDR3 spans 14 amino acids. TCRdb re-derived calls from the RACE reads in MiXCR, one entry per CDR3 protein. The data contain roughly 130,000 distinct CDR3 sequences, around 8.3% of them singletons. The receptor was derived from a male donor in good health. Some clones in this sample may be carry-over from other donors' samples. The sample was whole blood. The chain recombines TRBV7-2 with TRBJ1-2, with 9 bases that match TRBD1. The CDR3 protein is CASSPGQGWYGYTF. DNA of the CDR3: TGTGCCAGCAGCCCTGGACAGGGGTGGTATGGCTACACCTTC.